Each of the 9 T cell receptor beta chains below was sequenced from the same sample in a study of technical replicates of blood from a few donors. Some clones are missing from TCRdb's copy, which holds only in-frame ones; the method was immunoSEQ multiplex PCR. This sample has around 69,000 clones; approximately 83% occur once, and the top ten carry roughly 5%. The sample comprised PBMCs. Receptors originate from a human donor in good health. Some clones in this sample may be carry-over from other donors' samples.

This clone was detected only a few times. The chain is built from TRBV7-9 and TRBJ1-1; D may be TRBD1 (5 bases). Germline CDR1 is SEHNR and CDR2 is FQNEAQ (reference sequence). The CDR3 spans 15 residues. V was cut by 1 base and J by 3 bases, with 12 bases left in between. The DNA for the CDR3 is TGTGCCAGCAGCTTAGATTCGGGGGGGGACACTGAAGCTTTCTTT. It specifies CASSLDSGGDTEAFF.

This clone appeared a few times. The chain is built from TRBV2 and TRBJ2-1; TRBD1 is a possible D gene (6 bases). CDR1 SNHLY and CDR2 FYNNEI come from the germline V gene. The CDR3 has 11 amino acids. Trimming took off 7 bases at V and 9 bases at J, with 10 bases between the two ends. The CDR3 here is CASNPGVEQFF. The DNA of the CDR3 is TGTGCCAGCAATCCAGGGGTTGAGCAGTTCTTC.

V is TRBV4-2 and J is TRBJ1-3; D gene ambiguous. The CDR3 covers 15 residues. V gave up 0 bases and J gave up 0 bases, with 6 bases separating them. Looked up from germline, CDR1 is LGHNA and CDR2 is YNFKEQ. CDR3: CASSQDQLSGNTIYF. Written as DNA, the CDR3 is TGTGCCAGCAGCCAAGACCAACTCTCTGGAAACACCATATATTTT.

A single count supports this clone. The chain recombines TRBV5-1 with TRBJ2-3, with a weak D call TRBD2 (5 bases). This CDR3 has 14 amino acids. Trimming shortened V by 4 bases and J by 1 base, and 10 bases separated the two germline ends. Germline-derived CDR1 and CDR2 are SGHRS and YFSETQ. DNA of the CDR3: TGCGCCAGCAGCGCGGAGAGGGGCACAGATACGCAGTATTTT. This gives the protein CASSAERGTDTQYF.

This chain links TRBV5-1 with TRBJ1-2, with D uncertain. V was trimmed by 1 base and J by 1 base, leaving 5 bases between them. Looked up from germline, CDR1 is SGHRS and CDR2 is YFSETQ. The CDR3 spans 13 residues. CDR3 DNA sequence: TGCGCCAGCAGCTTGTACAGTAACTATGGCTACACCTTC. Translated: CASSLYSNYGYTF.

The chain combines TRBV6-1 with TRBJ1-3; D perhaps matches TRBD1 (5 bases). V lost 4 bases and J 1 base, leaving 17 bases between the germline ends. This CDR3 spans 17 amino acids. Per the germline V gene, CDR1 is MNHNS and CDR2 is SASEGT. This CDR3 is CASSAWLGRGSGNTIYF. The CDR3 region has the DNA TGTGCCAGCAGTGCCTGGTTGGGAAGGGGATCTGGAAACACCATATATTTT.

This chain connects TRBV10-3 to TRBJ1-5; the D gene is possibly TRBD1 (6 bases). CDR3 length: 14 amino acids. Trimming stripped 2 bases from V and 7 bases from J, with 12 bases between. The V gene's germline CDR1 is ENHRY and CDR2 SYGVKD. CDR3 protein: CAISEVRGSQPQHF. The CDR3 DNA is TGTGCCATCAGTGAGGTGAGGGGGAGCCAGCCCCAGCATTTT.

The chain employs TRBV6-5 and TRBJ2-7; D possibly corresponds to TRBD1 (5 bases). The V end lost 5 bases, the J end lost 0 bases, and 11 bases lay between the germline ends. This CDR3 contains 14 residues. CDR1 is MNHEY and CDR2 is SVGAGI in the germline V gene. CDR3 DNA sequence: TGTGCCAGCAGTGCTGACAGCTACTCCTACGAGCAGTACTTC. Its translation: CASSADSYSYEQYF.

As DNA, the CDR3 is TGTGCCAGCAGCTTAGGAATTATAGCGGGGGGGCCTGGCGGGGAGCTGTTTTTT. Translating it yields CASSLGIIAGGPGGELFF. The chain has TRBV7-2 and TRBJ2-2; the match to TRBD2 covers 11 bases. The CDR3 is 18 residues long. Germline V gives CDR1 SGHTA, CDR2 FQGNSA. Losses at the gene ends were 1 base for V and 7 bases for J; bases not matched to a gene: 11.